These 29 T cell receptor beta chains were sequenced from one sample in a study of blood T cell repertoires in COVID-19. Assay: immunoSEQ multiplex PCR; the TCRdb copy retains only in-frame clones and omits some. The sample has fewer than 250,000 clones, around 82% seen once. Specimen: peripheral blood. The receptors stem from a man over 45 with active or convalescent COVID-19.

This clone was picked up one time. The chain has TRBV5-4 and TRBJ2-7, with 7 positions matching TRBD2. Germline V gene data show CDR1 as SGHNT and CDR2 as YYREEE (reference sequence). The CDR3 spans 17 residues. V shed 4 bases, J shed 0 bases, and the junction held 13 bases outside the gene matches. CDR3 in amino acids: CASSPSRGSGASYEQYF. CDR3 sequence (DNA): TGTGCCAGCAGCCCTTCACGCGGAAGCGGGGCCTCCTACGAGCAGTACTTC.

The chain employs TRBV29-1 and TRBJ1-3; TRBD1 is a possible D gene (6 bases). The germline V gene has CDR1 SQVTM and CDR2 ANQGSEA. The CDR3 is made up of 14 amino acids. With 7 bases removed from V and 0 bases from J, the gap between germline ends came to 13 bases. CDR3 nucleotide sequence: TGCAGCGCTGGGGACATCGGCTCTGGAAACACCATATATTTT. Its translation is CSAGDIGSGNTIYF.

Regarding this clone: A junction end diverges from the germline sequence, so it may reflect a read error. DNA of the CDR3: TGTGCCAGCCTTGACAGGAACGCTGAAGCTTTCTTT. It translates to CASLDRNAEAFF. The chain uses TRBV18 and TRBJ1-1; D possibly corresponds to TRBD1 (6 bases). The CDR3 is made up of 12 amino acids. Germline V gives CDR1 KGHSH, CDR2 LQKENI.

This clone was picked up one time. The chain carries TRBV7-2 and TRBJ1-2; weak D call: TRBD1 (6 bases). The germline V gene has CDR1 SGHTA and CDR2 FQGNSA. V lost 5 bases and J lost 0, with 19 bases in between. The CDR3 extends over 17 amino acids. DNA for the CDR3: TGTGCCAGCAGCCAAACACGGGGGGCGAGAGCTAACTATGGCTACACCTTC. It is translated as CASSQTRGARANYGYTF.

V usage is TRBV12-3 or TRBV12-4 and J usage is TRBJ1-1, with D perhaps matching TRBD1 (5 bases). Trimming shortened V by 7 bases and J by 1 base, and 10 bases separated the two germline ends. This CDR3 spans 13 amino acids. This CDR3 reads CASTPRGNTEAFF. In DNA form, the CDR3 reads TGTGCCAGCACCCCAAGGGGGAACACTGAAGCTTTCTTT.

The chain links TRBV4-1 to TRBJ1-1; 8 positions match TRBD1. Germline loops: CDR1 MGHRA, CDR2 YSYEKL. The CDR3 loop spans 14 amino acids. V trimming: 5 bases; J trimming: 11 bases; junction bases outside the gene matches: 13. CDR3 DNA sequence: TGCGCCAGCAGCTATCGCGGCGCAGGGGGCGACGCTTTCTTT. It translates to CASSYRGAGGDAFF.

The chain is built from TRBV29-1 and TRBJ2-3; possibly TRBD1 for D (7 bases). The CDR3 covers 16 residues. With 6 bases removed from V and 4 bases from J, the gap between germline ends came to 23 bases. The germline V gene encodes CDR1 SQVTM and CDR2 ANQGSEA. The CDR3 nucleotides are TGCAGCGTCCAACAACAGGGGATCCCTAGCGCAGATACGCAGTATTTT. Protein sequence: CSVQQQGIPSADTQYF.

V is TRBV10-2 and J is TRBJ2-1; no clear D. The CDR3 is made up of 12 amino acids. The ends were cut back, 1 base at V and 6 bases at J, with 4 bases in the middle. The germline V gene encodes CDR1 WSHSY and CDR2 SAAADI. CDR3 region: CASSEFGNEQFF. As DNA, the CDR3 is TGCGCCAGCAGTGAGTTCGGCAATGAGCAGTTCTTC.

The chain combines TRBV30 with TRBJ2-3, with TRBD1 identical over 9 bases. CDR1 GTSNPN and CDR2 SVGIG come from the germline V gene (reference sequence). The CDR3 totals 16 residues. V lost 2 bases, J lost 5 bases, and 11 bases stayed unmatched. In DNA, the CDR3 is TGTGCCTGGAGTCCCGGGGACAGGGCCCGGGGAGATACGCAGTATTTT. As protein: CAWSPGDRARGDTQYF.

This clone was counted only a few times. The CDR3 coding sequence is TGTGCCACCCTGGACAGCTATAATTCACCCCTCCACTTT. It translates to CATLDSYNSPLHF. The V gene is TRBV6-5, the J gene TRBJ1-6; tentative D call: TRBD1 (6 bases). Trimming took off 10 bases at V and 3 bases at J, with 10 bases between the two ends. The CDR3 extends over 13 amino acids. CDR1 is MNHEY and CDR2 is SVGAGI in the germline V gene.

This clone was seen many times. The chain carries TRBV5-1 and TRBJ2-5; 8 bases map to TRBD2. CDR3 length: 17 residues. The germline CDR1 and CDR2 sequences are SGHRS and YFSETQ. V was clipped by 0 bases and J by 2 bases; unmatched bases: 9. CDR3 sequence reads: CASSLAYTGGGQETQYF. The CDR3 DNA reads TGCGCCAGCAGCTTGGCCTATACAGGCGGGGGGCAAGAGACCCAGTACTTC.

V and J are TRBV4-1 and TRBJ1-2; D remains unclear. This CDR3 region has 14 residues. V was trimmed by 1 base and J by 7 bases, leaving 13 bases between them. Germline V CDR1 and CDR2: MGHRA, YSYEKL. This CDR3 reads CASSQGDQAGGYTF. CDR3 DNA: TGCGCCAGCAGCCAAGGCGACCAGGCCGGTGGCTACACCTTC.

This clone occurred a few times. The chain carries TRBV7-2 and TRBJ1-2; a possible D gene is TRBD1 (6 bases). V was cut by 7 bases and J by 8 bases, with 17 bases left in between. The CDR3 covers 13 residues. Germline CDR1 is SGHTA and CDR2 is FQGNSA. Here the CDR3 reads CASTIGGARGYTF. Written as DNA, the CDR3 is TGTGCCAGCACCATAGGGGGGGCGAGAGGCTACACCTTC.

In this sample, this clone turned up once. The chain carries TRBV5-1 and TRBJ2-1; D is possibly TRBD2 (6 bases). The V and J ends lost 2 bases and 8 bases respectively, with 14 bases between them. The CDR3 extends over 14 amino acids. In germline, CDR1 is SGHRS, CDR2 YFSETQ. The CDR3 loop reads CASSFRTSKDEQFF. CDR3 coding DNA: TGCGCCAGCAGCTTCCGAACTAGCAAAGATGAGCAGTTCTTC.

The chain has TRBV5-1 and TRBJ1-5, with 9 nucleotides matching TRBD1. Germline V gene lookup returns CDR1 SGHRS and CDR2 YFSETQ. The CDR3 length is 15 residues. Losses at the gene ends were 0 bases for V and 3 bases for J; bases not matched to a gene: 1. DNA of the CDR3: TGCGCCAGCAGCTTGGGGGACAGGGACAATCAGCCCCAGCATTTT. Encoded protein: CASSLGDRDNQPQHF.

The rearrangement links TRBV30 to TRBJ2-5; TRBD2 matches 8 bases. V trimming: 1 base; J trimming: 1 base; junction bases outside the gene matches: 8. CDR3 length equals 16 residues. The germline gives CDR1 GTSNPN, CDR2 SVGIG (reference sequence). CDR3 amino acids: CAWSALPGGSQETQYF. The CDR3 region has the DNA TGTGCCTGGAGTGCACTCCCGGGGGGGTCCCAAGAGACCCAGTACTTC.

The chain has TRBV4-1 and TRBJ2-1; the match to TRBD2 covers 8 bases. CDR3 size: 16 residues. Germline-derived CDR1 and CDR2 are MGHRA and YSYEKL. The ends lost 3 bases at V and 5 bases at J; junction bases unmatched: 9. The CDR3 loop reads CASSQATGLVDNEQFF. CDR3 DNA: TGCGCCAGCAGCCAGGCCACGGGACTAGTTGACAATGAGCAGTTCTTC.

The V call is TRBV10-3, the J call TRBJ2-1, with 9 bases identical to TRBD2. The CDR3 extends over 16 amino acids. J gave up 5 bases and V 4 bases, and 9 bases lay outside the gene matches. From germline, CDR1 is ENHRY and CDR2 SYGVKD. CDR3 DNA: TGTGCCATCAGTGGAATAGCGGGAGCGGGGAACAATGAGCAGTTCTTC. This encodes CAISGIAGAGNNEQFF.

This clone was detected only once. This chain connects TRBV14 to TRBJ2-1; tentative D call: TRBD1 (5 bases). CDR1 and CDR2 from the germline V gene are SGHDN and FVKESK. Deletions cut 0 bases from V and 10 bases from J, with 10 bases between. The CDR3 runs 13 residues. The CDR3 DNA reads TGTGCCAGCAGCCAAGATTGGGCAGGGGAGCAGTTCTTC. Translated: CASSQDWAGEQFF.

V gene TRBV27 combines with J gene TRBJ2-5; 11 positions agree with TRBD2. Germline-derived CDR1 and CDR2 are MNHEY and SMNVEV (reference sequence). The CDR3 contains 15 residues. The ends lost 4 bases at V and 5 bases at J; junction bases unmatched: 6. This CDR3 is CASSWNSGGVETQYF. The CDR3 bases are TGTGCCAGCAGTTGGAATAGCGGGGGGGTTGAGACCCAGTACTTC.

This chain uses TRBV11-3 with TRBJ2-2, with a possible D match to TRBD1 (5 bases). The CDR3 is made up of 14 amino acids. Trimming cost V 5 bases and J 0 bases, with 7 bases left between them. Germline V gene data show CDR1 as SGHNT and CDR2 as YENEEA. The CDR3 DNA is TGTGCCAGCAGCCCGGACACGAACACCGGGGAGCTGTTTTTT. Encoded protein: CASSPDTNTGELFF.

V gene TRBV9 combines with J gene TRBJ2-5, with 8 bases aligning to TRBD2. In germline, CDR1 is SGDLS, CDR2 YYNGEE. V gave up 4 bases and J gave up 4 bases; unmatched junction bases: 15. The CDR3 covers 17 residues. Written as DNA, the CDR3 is TGTGCCAGCAGCCGGGAGGGGGGGACGTTCCCAAGAGAGACCCAGTACTTC. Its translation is CASSREGGTFPRETQYF.

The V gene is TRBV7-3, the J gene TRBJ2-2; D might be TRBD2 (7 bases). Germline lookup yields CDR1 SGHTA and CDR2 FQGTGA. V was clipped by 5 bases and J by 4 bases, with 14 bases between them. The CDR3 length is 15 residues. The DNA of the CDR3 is TGTGCCAGCAGCCTACTGGGAGGGGGCACCGGGGAGCTGTTTTTT. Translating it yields CASSLLGGGTGELFF.

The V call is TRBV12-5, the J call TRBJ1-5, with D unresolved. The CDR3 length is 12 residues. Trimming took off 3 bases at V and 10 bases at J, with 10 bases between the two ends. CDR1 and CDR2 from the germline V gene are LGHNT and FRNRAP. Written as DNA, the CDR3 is TGTGCTAGTGGTTTCCCCCGGGGTCCCCAGCATTTT. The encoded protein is CASGFPRGPQHF.

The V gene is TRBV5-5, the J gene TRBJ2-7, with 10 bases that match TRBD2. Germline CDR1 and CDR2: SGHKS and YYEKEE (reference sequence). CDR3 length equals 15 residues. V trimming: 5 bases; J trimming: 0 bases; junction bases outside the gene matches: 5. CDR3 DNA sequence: TGTGCCAGCAGTGAAGCGGGGGGGCTCTCCTACGAGCAGTACTTC. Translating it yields CASSEAGGLSYEQYF. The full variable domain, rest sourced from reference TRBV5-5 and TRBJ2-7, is DAGVTQSPTHLIKTRGQQVTLRCSPISGHKSVSWYQQVLGQGPQFIFQYYEKEERGRGNFPDRFSARQFPNYSSELNVNALLLGDSALYLCASSEAGGLSYEQYFGPGTRLTVT.

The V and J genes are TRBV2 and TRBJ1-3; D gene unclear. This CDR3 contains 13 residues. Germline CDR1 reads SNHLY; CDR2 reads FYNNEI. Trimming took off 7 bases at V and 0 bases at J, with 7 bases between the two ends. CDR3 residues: CASMAYSGNTIYF. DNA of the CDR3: TGTGCCAGCATGGCATACTCTGGAAACACCATATATTTT.

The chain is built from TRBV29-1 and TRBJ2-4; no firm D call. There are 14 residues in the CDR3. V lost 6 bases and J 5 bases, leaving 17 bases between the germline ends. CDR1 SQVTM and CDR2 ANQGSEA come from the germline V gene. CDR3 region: CSVSSTVVENIQYF. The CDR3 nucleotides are TGCAGCGTCTCTTCTACCGTGGTAGAAAACATTCAGTACTTC. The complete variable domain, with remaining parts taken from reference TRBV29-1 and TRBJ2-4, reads SAVISQKPSRDICQRGTSLTIQCQVDSQVTMMFWYRQQPGQSLTLIATANQGSEATYESGFVIDKFPISRPNLTFSTLTVSNMSPEDSSIYLCSVSSTVVENIQYFGAGTRLSVL.

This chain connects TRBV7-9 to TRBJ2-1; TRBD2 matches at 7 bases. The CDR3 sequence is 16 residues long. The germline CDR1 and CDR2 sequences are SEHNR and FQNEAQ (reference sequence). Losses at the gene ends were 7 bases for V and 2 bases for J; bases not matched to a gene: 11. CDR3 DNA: TGTGCCAGCACCCCTCGGAGGCGGGAGACCTACAATGAGCAGTTCTTC. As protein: CASTPRRRETYNEQFF.

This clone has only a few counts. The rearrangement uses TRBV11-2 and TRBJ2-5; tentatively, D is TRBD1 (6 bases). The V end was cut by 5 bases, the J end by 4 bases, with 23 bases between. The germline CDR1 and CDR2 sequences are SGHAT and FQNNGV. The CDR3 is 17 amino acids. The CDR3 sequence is CASSRSPQGEMGETQYF. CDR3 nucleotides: TGTGCCAGCAGCCGCTCCCCACAGGGAGAGATGGGAGAGACCCAGTACTTC.